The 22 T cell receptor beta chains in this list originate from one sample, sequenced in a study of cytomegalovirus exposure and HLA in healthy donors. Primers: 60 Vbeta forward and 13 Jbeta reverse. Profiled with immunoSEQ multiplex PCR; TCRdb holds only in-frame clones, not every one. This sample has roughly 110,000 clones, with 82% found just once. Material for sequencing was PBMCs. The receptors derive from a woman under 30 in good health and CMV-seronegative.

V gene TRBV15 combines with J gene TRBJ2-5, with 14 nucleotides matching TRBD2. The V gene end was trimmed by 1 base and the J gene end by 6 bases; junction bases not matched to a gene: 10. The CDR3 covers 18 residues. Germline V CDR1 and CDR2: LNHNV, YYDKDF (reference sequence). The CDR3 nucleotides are TGTGCCACCAGCAGAGGCAATTCCGGGACTAGCGGGAGTAAGACCCAGTACTTC. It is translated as CATSRGNSGTSGSKTQYF.

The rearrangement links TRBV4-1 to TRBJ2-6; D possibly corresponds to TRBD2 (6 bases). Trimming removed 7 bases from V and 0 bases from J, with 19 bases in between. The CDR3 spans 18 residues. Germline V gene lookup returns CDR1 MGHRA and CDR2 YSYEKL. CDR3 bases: TGCGCCAGCAAAAGGGTGCGGGGCCCAGACTCTGGGGCCAACGTCCTGACTTTC. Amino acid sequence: CASKRVRGPDSGANVLTF.

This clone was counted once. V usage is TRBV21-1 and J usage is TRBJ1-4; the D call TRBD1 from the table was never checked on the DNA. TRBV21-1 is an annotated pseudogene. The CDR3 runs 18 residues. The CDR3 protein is CASSPKDRGLLFNEKLFF. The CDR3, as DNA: TGTGCCAGCAGCCCTAAGGACAGGGGCCTACTTTTTAATGAAAAACTGTTTTTT.

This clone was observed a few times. In nucleotides, the CDR3 is TGTGCCATGAGAGGGACAGGGCACTATGGCTACACCTTC. Protein: CAMRGTGHYGYTF. The J gene is TRBJ1-2, the V gene TRBV10-3; 9 nucleotides line up with TRBD1. The CDR3 covers 13 residues. Trimming removed 9 bases from V and 3 bases from J; junction bases left unmatched: 5. The germline V gene has CDR1 ENHRY and CDR2 SYGVKD.

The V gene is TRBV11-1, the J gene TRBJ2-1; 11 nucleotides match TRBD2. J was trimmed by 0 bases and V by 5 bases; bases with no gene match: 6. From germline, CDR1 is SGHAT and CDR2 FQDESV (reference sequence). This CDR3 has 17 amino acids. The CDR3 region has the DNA TGTGCCAGCAGCCCTAGACTAGCGGGGATCTCCTACAATGAGCAGTTCTTC. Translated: CASSPRLAGISYNEQFF.

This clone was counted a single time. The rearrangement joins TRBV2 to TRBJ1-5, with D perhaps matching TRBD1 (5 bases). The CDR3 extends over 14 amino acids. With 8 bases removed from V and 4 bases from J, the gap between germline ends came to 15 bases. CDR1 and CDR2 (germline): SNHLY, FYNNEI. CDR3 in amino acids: CASSKQGVNQPQHF. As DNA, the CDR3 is TGTGCCAGCTCAAAGCAGGGTGTAAATCAGCCCCAGCATTTT. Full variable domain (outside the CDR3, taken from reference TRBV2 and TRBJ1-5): EPEVTQTPSHQVTQMGQEVILRCVPISNHLYFYWYRQILGQKVEFLVSFYNNEISEKSEIFDDQFSVERPDGSNFTLKIRSTKLEDSAMYFCASSKQGVNQPQHFGDGTRLSIL.

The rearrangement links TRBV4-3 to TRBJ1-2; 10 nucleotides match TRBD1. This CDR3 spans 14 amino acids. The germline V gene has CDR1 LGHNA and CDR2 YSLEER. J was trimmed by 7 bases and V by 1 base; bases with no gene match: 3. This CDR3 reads CASSQGQGARGYTF. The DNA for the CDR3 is TGCGCCAGCAGCCAAGGACAGGGGGCTCGTGGCTACACCTTC.

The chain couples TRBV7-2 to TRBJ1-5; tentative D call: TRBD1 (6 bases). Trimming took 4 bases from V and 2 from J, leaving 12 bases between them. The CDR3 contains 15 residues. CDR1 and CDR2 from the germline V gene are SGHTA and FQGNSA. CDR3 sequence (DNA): TGTGCCAGCAGCTCACAGGGTGGGGGCAATCAGCCCCAGCATTTT. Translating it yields CASSSQGGGNQPQHF.

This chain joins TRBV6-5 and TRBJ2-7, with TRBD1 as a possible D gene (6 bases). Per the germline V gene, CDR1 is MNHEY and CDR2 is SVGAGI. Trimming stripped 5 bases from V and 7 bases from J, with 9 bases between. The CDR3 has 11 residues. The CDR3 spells CASSPGHEQYF. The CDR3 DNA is TGTGCCAGCAGTCCGGGACATGAGCAGTACTTC.

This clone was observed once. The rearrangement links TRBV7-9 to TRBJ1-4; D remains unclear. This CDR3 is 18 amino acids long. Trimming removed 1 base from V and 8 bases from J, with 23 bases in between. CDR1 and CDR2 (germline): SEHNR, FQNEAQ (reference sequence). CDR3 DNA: TGTGCCAGCAGCTTAGTTTATTCCCAGAACGGCGGAAACGAAAAACTGTTTTTT. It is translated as CASSLVYSQNGGNEKLFF.

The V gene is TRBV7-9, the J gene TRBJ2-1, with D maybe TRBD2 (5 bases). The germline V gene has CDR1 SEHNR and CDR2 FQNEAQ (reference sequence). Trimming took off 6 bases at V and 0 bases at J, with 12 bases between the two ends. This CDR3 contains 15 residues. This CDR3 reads CASRKDSSSYNEQFF. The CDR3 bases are TGTGCCAGCAGGAAGGACTCTAGCTCCTACAATGAGCAGTTCTTC.

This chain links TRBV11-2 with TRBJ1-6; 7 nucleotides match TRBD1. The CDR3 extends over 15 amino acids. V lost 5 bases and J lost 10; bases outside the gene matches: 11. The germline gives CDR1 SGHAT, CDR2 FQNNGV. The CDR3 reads CASSLRQGGQSPLHF. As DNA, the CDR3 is TGTGCCAGCAGCCTCCGACAGGGCGGTCAATCACCCCTCCACTTT.

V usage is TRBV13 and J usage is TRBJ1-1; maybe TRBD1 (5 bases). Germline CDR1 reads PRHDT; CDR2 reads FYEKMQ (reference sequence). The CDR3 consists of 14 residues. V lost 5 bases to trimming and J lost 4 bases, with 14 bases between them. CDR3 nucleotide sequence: TGTGCCAGCAGCCCGAAGCCGGGGGGCACTGAAGCTTTCTTT. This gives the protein CASSPKPGGTEAFF.

The CDR3 loop reads CASRDGQGSTGELFF. CDR3 nucleotides: TGTGCCAGCAGGGATGGACAGGGCAGCACCGGGGAGCTGTTTTTT. The J gene is TRBJ2-2, the V gene TRBV7-6; 8 bases fit TRBD1. Germline CDR1 and CDR2: SGHVS and FNYEAQ. Trimming removed 6 bases from V and 4 bases from J; junction bases left unmatched: 7. CDR3 length: 15 residues.

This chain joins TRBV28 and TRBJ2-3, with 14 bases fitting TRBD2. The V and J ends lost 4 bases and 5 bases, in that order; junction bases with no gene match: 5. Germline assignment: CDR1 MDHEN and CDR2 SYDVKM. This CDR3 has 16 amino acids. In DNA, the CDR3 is TGTGCCAGCAGTTCTACCGGGACTAGCGGGAGAGATACGCAGTATTTT. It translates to CASSSTGTSGRDTQYF.

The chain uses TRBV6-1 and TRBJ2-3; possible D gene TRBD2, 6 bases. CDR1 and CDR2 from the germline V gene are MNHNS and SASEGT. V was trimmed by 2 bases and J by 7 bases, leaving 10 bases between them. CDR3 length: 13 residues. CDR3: CASSETGGHTQYF. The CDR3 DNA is TGTGCCAGCAGTGAAACCGGGGGTCATACGCAGTATTTT.

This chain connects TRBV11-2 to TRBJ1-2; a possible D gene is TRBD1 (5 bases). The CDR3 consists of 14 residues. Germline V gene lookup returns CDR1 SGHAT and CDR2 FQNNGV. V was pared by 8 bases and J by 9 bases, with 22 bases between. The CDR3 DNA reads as TGTGCCAGCGGGGTCCGCCCGGGGGTTGGGCGCTACACCTTC. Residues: CASGVRPGVGRYTF.

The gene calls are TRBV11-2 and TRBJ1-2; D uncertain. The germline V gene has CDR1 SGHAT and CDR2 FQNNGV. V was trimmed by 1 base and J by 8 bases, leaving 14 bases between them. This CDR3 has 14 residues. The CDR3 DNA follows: TGTGCCAGCAGCTTAGGTCCGGAGGTGGGGGGCTACACCTTC. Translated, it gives CASSLGPEVGGYTF.

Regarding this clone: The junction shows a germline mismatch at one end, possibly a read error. CDR3 protein: CASSLGQGQETQYF. The CDR3 DNA reads as TGTGCTAGCAGCTTAGGACAGGGGCAAGAGACCCAGTACTTC. The genes are TRBV7-7 and TRBJ2-5, with 9 bases that match TRBD1. The CDR3 totals 14 residues. CDR1 SSHAT and CDR2 FNYEAQ come from the germline V gene (reference sequence).

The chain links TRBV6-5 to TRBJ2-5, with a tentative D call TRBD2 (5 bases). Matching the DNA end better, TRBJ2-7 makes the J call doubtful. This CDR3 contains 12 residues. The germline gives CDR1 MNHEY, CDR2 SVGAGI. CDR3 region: CAKGRGAYEQYF. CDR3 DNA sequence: TGTGCCAAAGGACGGGGAGCCTACGAGCAGTACTTC.

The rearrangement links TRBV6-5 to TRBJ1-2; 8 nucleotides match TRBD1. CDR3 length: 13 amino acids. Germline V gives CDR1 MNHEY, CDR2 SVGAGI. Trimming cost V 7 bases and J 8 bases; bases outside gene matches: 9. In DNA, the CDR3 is TGTGCCAGCAAGCGTCAGGGGGCGTCAGGCTACACCTTC. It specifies CASKRQGASGYTF.

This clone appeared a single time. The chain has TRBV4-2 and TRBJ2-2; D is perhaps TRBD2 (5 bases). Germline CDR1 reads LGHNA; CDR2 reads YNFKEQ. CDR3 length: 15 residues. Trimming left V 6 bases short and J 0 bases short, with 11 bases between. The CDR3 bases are TGTGCCAGCAGTAAAGAGGGCGCGAACACCGGGGAGCTGTTTTTT. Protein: CASSKEGANTGELFF.